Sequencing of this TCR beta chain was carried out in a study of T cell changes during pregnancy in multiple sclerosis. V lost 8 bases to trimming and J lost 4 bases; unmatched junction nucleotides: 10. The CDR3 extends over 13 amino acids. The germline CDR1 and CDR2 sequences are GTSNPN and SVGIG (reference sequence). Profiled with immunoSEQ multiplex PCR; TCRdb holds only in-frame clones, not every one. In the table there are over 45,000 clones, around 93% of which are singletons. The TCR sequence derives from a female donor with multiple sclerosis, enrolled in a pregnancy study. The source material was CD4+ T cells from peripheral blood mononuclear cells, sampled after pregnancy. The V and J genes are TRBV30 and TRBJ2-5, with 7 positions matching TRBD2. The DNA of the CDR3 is TGTGCCGGGGGGGAGCGGGTGTTAGAGACCCAGTACTTC. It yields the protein CAGGERVLETQYF.